Below are 13 T cell receptor beta chains sequenced from a single sample in a study of T cells in localized non-small cell lung cancer. The data were produced by immunoSEQ multiplex PCR, yet TCRdb's version contains in-frame clones alone and is incomplete. The table records roughly 3,000 clones, over 25% of them present only once. The sample here was lung tumor tissue, taken before any cancer treatment. These receptor sequences come from a female donor of 60 years or more with stage I lung adenocarcinoma.

V gene TRBV6-8 combines with J gene TRBJ1-2; D is unclear. Trimming shortened V by 6 bases and J by 7 bases, and 12 bases separated the two germline ends. The germline V gene encodes CDR1 MNHGY and CDR2 SAAAGT. The length of the CDR3 is 12 residues. The CDR3 DNA follows: TGTGCCAGCAGGGGGATCTTTGGTGGCTACACCTTC. Protein product: CASRGIFGGYTF.

This clone has more than one count but fewer than ten. V is TRBV6-8 and J is TRBJ1-1; 10 positions match TRBD1. The ends lost 5 bases at V and 1 base at J; junction bases unmatched: 4. From germline, CDR1 is MNHGY and CDR2 SAAAGT. The CDR3 sequence is 15 residues long. The CDR3 here is CASSDRTGGNTEAFF. The DNA of the CDR3 is TGTGCCAGCAGTGATCGGACAGGGGGGAACACTGAAGCTTTCTTT.

V and J are TRBV11-3 and TRBJ2-3, with TRBD1 matching 9 bases. Looked up from germline, CDR1 is SGHNT and CDR2 is YENEEA. J gave up 2 bases and V 5 bases, and 2 bases lay outside the gene matches. The CDR3 is 14 amino acids. The CDR3 sequence is CASSQQGATDTQYF. The DNA for the CDR3 is TGTGCCAGCAGCCAACAGGGGGCCACAGATACGCAGTATTTT.

By frequency in the sample, this clone is medium-sized. The chain combines TRBV7-1 with TRBJ1-6, with 7 bases that match TRBD1. TRBV7-1 is recorded as an ORF, its role being uncertain. With 6 bases clipped from V and 6 bases from J, the junction kept 2 bases outside the gene matches. CDR3 size: 13 residues. The CDR3 reads CASRGQPNSPLHF. The CDR3 bases are TGTGCCAGCAGGGGACAGCCTAATTCACCCCTCCACTTT.

The CDR3 loop is CASSGTANTDTQYF. In nucleotides, the CDR3 is TGTGCCAGCAGTGGGACAGCCAACACAGATACGCAGTATTTT. V usage is TRBV2 and J usage is TRBJ2-3, with D perhaps matching TRBD1 (6 bases). The V end was cut by 4 bases, the J end by 2 bases, with 10 bases between. CDR1 SNHLY and CDR2 FYNNEI come from the germline V gene. The CDR3 extends over 14 amino acids. Drawing the rest from reference TRBV2 and TRBJ2-3, the complete variable domain is EPEVTQTPSHQVTQMGQEVILRCVPISNHLYFYWYRQILGQKVEFLVSFYNNEISEKSEIFDDQFSVERPDGSNFTLKIRSTKLEDSAMYFCASSGTANTDTQYFGPGTRLTVL.

Judged by abundance, this clone is large. The chain couples TRBV29-1 to TRBJ1-3; possibly TRBD1 for D (6 bases). This CDR3 has 13 residues. Between the trimmed V and J ends, which lost 3 bases and 5 bases, there was a span of 11 bases. The germline V gene encodes CDR1 SQVTM and CDR2 ANQGSEA. For the CDR3, the DNA is TGCAGCGTTGAGTCAGGGGTACGAAACACCATATATTTT. Translating gives CSVESGVRNTIYF.

V usage is TRBV5-1 and J usage is TRBJ1-1; a possible D gene is TRBD1 (5 bases). The germline gives CDR1 SGHRS, CDR2 YFSETQ. This CDR3 is 15 amino acids long. V lost 9 bases, J lost 1 base, and 19 bases lay in between. The CDR3 DNA reads TGCGCCACCGCACCCCGGGCAGGGAGGAACACTGAAGCTTTCTTT. Its translation: CATAPRAGRNTEAFF.

The J gene is TRBJ1-2, the V gene TRBV7-1, with 8 bases aligning to TRBD1. TRBV7-1 is reported as an ORF; its role is uncertain. The V and J ends lost 5 bases and 4 bases, in that order; junction bases with no gene match: 12. The CDR3 sequence is 16 residues long. The CDR3 DNA is TGTGCCAGCAGCCCGACACCGGGACAGGATCGCTATGGCTACACCTTC. Its protein product is CASSPTPGQDRYGYTF.

This sequence joins TRBV29-1 and TRBJ1-2, with D possibly being TRBD1 (6 bases). CDR3 length: 13 amino acids. From germline, CDR1 is SQVTM and CDR2 ANQGSEA. V was clipped by 2 bases and J by 5 bases, with 12 bases between them. CDR3 amino acids: CSVERTGMYGYTF. DNA for the CDR3: TGCAGCGTTGAAAGAACAGGGATGTATGGCTACACCTTC.

For the CDR3, the DNA is TGTGCCAGCAGTATTACAGGGGGTCGAGGTGAAAAACTGTTTTTT. It translates to CASSITGGRGEKLFF. The chain uses TRBV6-8 and TRBJ1-4, with 8 bases aligning to TRBD1. The CDR3 loop spans 15 amino acids. CDR1 is MNHGY and CDR2 is SAAAGT in the germline V gene. Trimming took 5 bases from V and 7 from J; bases not matched to a gene: 9.

This clone was detected only once. The gene calls are TRBV18 and TRBJ2-7; 8 nucleotides agree with TRBD2. Trimming at V came to 1 base and at J to 1 base, leaving 3 bases not matched to a gene. CDR3 length: 15 amino acids. Germline V gene lookup returns CDR1 KGHSH and CDR2 LQKENI. CDR3 protein: CASSPLSGGSYEQYF. CDR3 nucleotides: TGTGCCAGCTCACCACTAAGCGGGGGATCCTACGAGCAGTACTTC.

This clone showed up just once. The chain uses TRBV18 and TRBJ1-1; D call uncertain. The CDR3 has 15 amino acids. Trimming left V 0 bases short and J 5 bases short, with 13 bases between. The V gene's germline CDR1 is KGHSH and CDR2 LQKENI. The CDR3 here is CASSPPSLGGTEAFF. CDR3 DNA sequence: TGTGCCAGCTCACCACCGTCCTTGGGAGGGACTGAAGCTTTCTTT. Complete variable domain (other parts from reference TRBV18 and TRBJ1-1): NAGVMQNPRHLVRRRGQEARLRCSPMKGHSHVYWYRQLPEEGLKFMVYLQKENIIDESGMPKERFSAEFPKEGPSILRIQQVVRGDSAAYFCASSPPSLGGTEAFFGQGTRLTVV.

In this sample, this clone turned up a few times. The chain's CDR3 is CASSYKMGPLMNTEAFF. The CDR3 region has the DNA TGTGCCAGCAGTTACAAAATGGGTCCCCTCATGAACACTGAAGCTTTCTTT. The V and J genes are TRBV6-8 and TRBJ1-1, with D hard to call. The CDR3 runs to 17 residues. The ends were cut back, 2 bases at V and 0 bases at J, with 16 bases in the middle. The V gene's germline CDR1 is MNHGY and CDR2 SAAAGT.